This entry features one T cell receptor (beta chain) sequence. Its antigen is undetermined. This sample was taken from a study of post-analysis software for immune sequencing data. Findings and caveats of the study: Patients carried roughly 5 TRBV segments more frequently than controls did, and TRBV5-6, TRBV5-1 and TRBV20-1 were among them. In multiple sclerosis, normalized Chao1 diversity was significantly below that of controls.

The CDR3 is 13 residues long. V lost 3 bases, J lost 4 bases, and 9 bases lay in between. The germline V gene has CDR1 SQVTM and CDR2 ANQGSEA. Every TCR beta cDNA library bore unique molecular identifiers. MiXCR, applied by TCRdb to the PCR reads, yields one record per CDR3 protein. The sample shows roughly 540,000 distinct CDR3 sequences, roughly 34% of them seen only once. Material: blood. This TCR derives from a girl aged 2-17 years with multiple sclerosis. This chain uses TRBV29-1 with TRBJ2-2; D may match TRBD1 or TRBD2 (6 bases each). The CDR3 DNA is TGCAGCGTTGAGGAGGGGGGCACCGGGGAGCTGTTTTTT. It codes for CSVEEGGTGELFF.